The 29 T cell receptor beta chains in this list originate from one sample, sequenced in a study of blood T cell repertoires in COVID-19. Only in-frame clones appear in the TCRdb table, and some are missing; sequencing was by immunoSEQ multiplex PCR. The sample has about 170,000 clones, approximately 87% seen once; the top ten hold nearly 4.5%. Sequenced sample: PBMCs or T cells enriched from blood (not recorded which). The source is a woman between 50 and 59 years old who had recovered from COVID-19.

V and J are TRBV3-1 (or the pseudogene TRBV3-2) and TRBJ2-7; tentatively, D is TRBD2 (6 bases). Germline V gene sequence: CDR1 LGHDT, CDR2 YNNKEL (reference sequence). V was shortened by 10 bases and J by 5 bases, with 18 bases between the two germline ends. The CDR3 spans 13 residues. The CDR3: CANGRLAFDEQYV. The CDR3, as DNA: TGTGCCAACGGCAGGCTAGCGTTCGACGAGCAGTACGTC.

The gene calls are TRBV10-3 and TRBJ2-7, with D possibly matching TRBD2 (5 bases). The CDR3 runs to 12 residues. Deletions cut 3 bases from V and 7 bases from J, with 10 bases between. The germline V gene has CDR1 ENHRY and CDR2 SYGVKD. The CDR3 nucleotides are TGTGCCATCAGTGATCGGGGTTTTGAGCAGTACGTC. Protein sequence: CAISDRGFEQYV.

The chain recombines TRBV12-5 with TRBJ1-1; 8 bases fit TRBD1. Germline V gene sequence: CDR1 LGHNT, CDR2 FRNRAP. The CDR3 length is 18 residues. V gave up 2 bases and J gave up 11 bases; unmatched junction bases: 22. This chain's CDR3 is CASGLPRAGGAWSSTAFF. The CDR3 DNA reads as TGTGCTAGTGGTTTGCCCCGGGCAGGGGGCGCTTGGTCCTCCACGGCTTTCTTT.

The gene calls are TRBV19 and TRBJ1-3; D is ambiguous. The V gene's germline CDR1 is LNHDA and CDR2 SQIVND (reference sequence). The CDR3 is made up of 15 amino acids. V was clipped by 3 bases and J by 3 bases, with 12 bases between them. The CDR3 region is CASSMRVSFGNTIYF. CDR3 nucleotides: TGTGCCAGTAGTATGAGGGTTTCGTTTGGAAACACCATATATTTT.

The J gene is TRBJ2-1, the V gene TRBV7-9; tentatively, D is TRBD2 (6 bases). Germline assignment: CDR1 SEHNR and CDR2 FQNEAQ (reference sequence). Trimming took 6 bases from V and 10 from J, leaving 16 bases between them. The CDR3 totals 13 residues. In DNA, the CDR3 is TGTGCCAGCAGTGGGACCGGGGGTGGCGAGCAGTTCTTC. Translation: CASSGTGGGEQFF.

The J gene is TRBJ1-1, the V gene TRBV7-9; D unclear. V gave up 2 bases and J gave up 3 bases, with 10 bases separating them. There are 14 residues in the CDR3. The V gene's germline CDR1 is SEHNR and CDR2 FQNEAQ (reference sequence). CDR3 region: CASSLSRTDTEAFF. The DNA of the CDR3 is TGTGCCAGCAGCTTAAGCCGAACGGACACTGAAGCTTTCTTT.

The chain is built from TRBV2 and TRBJ2-7; 11 bases align to TRBD2. The germline gives CDR1 SNHLY, CDR2 FYNNEI. The length of the CDR3 is 14 residues. With V trimmed by 7 bases and J by 3 bases, 5 bases remained unmatched. CDR3 coding DNA: TGTGCCAGCATGGGGGGGACTAGCGGCTACGAGCAGTACGTC. Its protein product is CASMGGTSGYEQYV.

This chain joins TRBV30 and TRBJ2-7; TRBD2 aligns across 7 bases. There are 14 residues in the CDR3. Trimming cost V 2 bases and J 1 base; bases outside gene matches: 5. Germline CDR1 reads GTSNPN; CDR2 reads SVGIG (reference sequence). The CDR3 spells CAWSRLRGSYEQYV. CDR3 coding DNA: TGTGCCTGGAGTCGGTTGCGGGGGTCCTACGAGCAGTACGTC.

The gene calls are TRBV19 and TRBJ1-2, with 11 bases that match TRBD1. V gave up 2 bases and J gave up 8 bases; unmatched junction bases: 7. The CDR3 spans 15 residues. Germline assignment: CDR1 LNHDA and CDR2 SQIVND (reference sequence). CDR3 sequence: CASSITDRGPRGYTF. The CDR3, as DNA: TGTGCCAGTAGTATAACGGACAGGGGGCCGCGGGGCTACACCTTC.

With respect to this clone: One end of the junction is discordant with germline, which a read error may explain. This sequence joins TRBV4-1 and TRBJ1-6; the D is unclear. The CDR3 is made up of 16 amino acids. CDR1 and CDR2 from the germline V gene are MGHRA and YSYEKL. The CDR3 protein is CASSKESSSYNSPLHF. The CDR3 coding sequence is TGCGCCAGCAGCAAAGAAAGTAGCTCCTATAATTCACCCCTCCACTTT.

V usage is TRBV7-9 and J usage is TRBJ2-1; possible D gene TRBD2, 6 bases. V was cut by 8 bases and J by 2 bases, with 13 bases left in between. This CDR3 contains 14 residues. Germline-derived CDR1 and CDR2 are SEHNR and FQNEAQ (reference sequence). The CDR3 DNA is TGTGCCAGCCCCGGGGGACGTACCTACAATGAGCAGTTCTTC. Protein: CASPGGRTYNEQFF.

V usage is TRBV12-3 or TRBV12-4 and J usage is TRBJ1-2; weak D call: TRBD1 (5 bases). The CDR3 spans 13 residues. V lost 3 bases to trimming and J lost 4 bases, with 9 bases between them. CDR3 sequence: CASSFAGRYGYTF. The CDR3 DNA follows: TGTGCCAGCAGTTTTGCAGGGCGCTATGGCTACACCTTC.

The chain joins TRBV18 to TRBJ1-2, with 9 bases matching TRBD1. J lost 1 base, V lost 2 bases, and 8 bases had no gene match. Looked up from germline, CDR1 is KGHSH and CDR2 is LQKENI. The CDR3 length is 17 residues. CDR3 sequence (DNA): TGTGCCAGCTCACCAATTCCGGGACAGGGTTATAACTATGGCTACACCTTC. Its protein is CASSPIPGQGYNYGYTF.

The rearrangement links TRBV9 to TRBJ2-5, with TRBD2 matching 9 bases. Germline loops: CDR1 SGDLS, CDR2 YYNGEE. Unmatched junction bases numbered 4, after V lost 0 bases and J lost 4 bases. The CDR3 spans 15 residues. The CDR3 region is CASSVGVSGGETQYF. The DNA of the CDR3 is TGTGCCAGCAGCGTAGGGGTTAGCGGGGGAGAGACCCAGTACTTC. Based on the CDR3 plus reference TRBV9 and TRBJ2-5, the full variable domain is DSGVTQTPKHLITATGQRVTLRCSPRSGDLSVYWYQQSLDQGLQFLIQYYNGEERAKGNILERFSAQQFPDLHSELNLSSLELGDSALYFCASSVGVSGGETQYFGPGTRLLVL.

The gene calls are TRBV4-3 and TRBJ2-3; 9 bases line up with TRBD2. Unmatched junction bases numbered 13, after V lost 1 base and J lost 5 bases. The CDR3 contains 18 residues. The germline CDR1 and CDR2 sequences are LGHNA and YSLEER. In DNA form, the CDR3 reads TGCGCCAGCAGCCAAGGTGGGCGGGGACTAGCTCGGGGAGATACGCAGTATTTT. The encoded protein is CASSQGGRGLARGDTQYF.

The V and J genes are TRBV18 and TRBJ2-2; D not certain. Trimming removed 11 bases from V and 3 bases from J, with 10 bases in between. CDR1 and CDR2 from the germline V gene are KGHSH and LQKENI. This CDR3 spans 12 amino acids. CDR3 DNA: TGTGCCGATCGAGGAGACACCGGGGAGCTGTTTTTT. As protein: CADRGDTGELFF.

V and J are TRBV18 and TRBJ1-5; TRBD1 aligns across 10 bases. The trim removed 2 bases at V and 6 bases at J, leaving 4 bases unmatched. The V gene's germline CDR1 is KGHSH and CDR2 LQKENI. The CDR3 sequence is 15 residues long. The CDR3 sequence: CASSPGTGASQPQHF. Written as DNA, the CDR3 is TGTGCCAGCTCACCAGGGACAGGGGCAAGTCAGCCCCAGCATTTT.

A remark on this clone: This may be a read error: a much more frequent sequence differs by one nucleotide. The V and J genes are TRBV7-9 and TRBJ2-5; TRBD2 matches 7 bases. V was clipped by 5 bases and J by 5 bases; unmatched bases: 5. The CDR3 is 13 residues long. CDR1 is SEHNR and CDR2 is FQNEAQ in the germline V gene (reference sequence). The CDR3 loop is CASSALGGETQYF. The CDR3 nucleotides read TGTGCCAGCAGCGCGTTGGGGGGGGAGACCCAGTACTTC.

The chain has TRBV6-2 or TRBV6-3 and TRBJ2-5; D is ambiguous. Trimming removed 2 bases from V and 1 base from J, with 8 bases in between. Germline CDR1 reads MNHEY; CDR2 reads SVGEGT. CDR3 size: 14 residues. The CDR3 sequence is CASSYGGSQETQYF. CDR3 nucleotides: TGTGCCAGCAGTTACGGTGGCAGCCAAGAGACCCAGTACTTC.

The chain links TRBV30 to TRBJ1-1; D ambiguous. CDR3 length: 12 residues. The germline V gene encodes CDR1 GTSNPN and CDR2 SVGIG (reference sequence). Trimming removed 8 bases at V and 0 bases at J, with 10 bases between. CDR3 nucleotide sequence: TGTGCCCGGTCCTTGCTGAACACTGAAGCTTTCTTT. Amino acids: CARSLLNTEAFF.

A few counts support this clone. The V gene is TRBV2, the J gene TRBJ1-5, with D maybe TRBD1 (6 bases). Trimming removed 5 bases from V and 4 bases from J, with 9 bases in between. This CDR3 comprises 13 residues. Germline V CDR1 and CDR2: SNHLY, FYNNEI. In nucleotides, the CDR3 is TGTGCCAGCAGTCCCACAGGGAATCAGCCCCAGCATTTT. Its protein product is CASSPTGNQPQHF.

The gene calls are TRBV19 and TRBJ1-5, with 8 bases lining up with TRBD1. The germline gives CDR1 LNHDA, CDR2 SQIVND (reference sequence). With V trimmed by 3 bases and J by 5 bases, 12 bases remained unmatched. The CDR3 runs to 17 residues. CDR3 amino acids: CASSIFLGTGGDQPQHF. The DNA for the CDR3 is TGTGCCAGTAGTATTTTTTTGGGAACAGGGGGGGATCAGCCCCAGCATTTT.

The V gene is TRBV19, the J gene TRBJ1-4, with 7 bases that match TRBD1. V dropped 10 bases and J dropped 5; count of bases not matched to a gene: 10. Germline V CDR1 and CDR2: LNHDA, SQIVND (reference sequence). The CDR3 is made up of 14 amino acids. CDR3 region: CATSGGTVNEKLFF. The DNA for the CDR3 is TGTGCCACATCTGGAGGGACAGTGAATGAAAAACTGTTTTTT.

This clone turned up a few times. This CDR3 is CASSPGLQLGTEAFF. CDR3 nucleotides: TGCGCCAGCAGCCCGGGACTCCAGCTAGGCACTGAAGCTTTCTTT. V and J are TRBV5-1 and TRBJ1-1; maybe TRBD1 (5 bases). Germline values: CDR1 SGHRS, CDR2 YFSETQ. CDR3 length: 15 residues. The ends were cut back, 4 bases at V and 4 bases at J, with 17 bases in the middle.

The chain combines TRBV5-4 with TRBJ1-2; TRBD1 aligns across 7 bases. Looked up from germline, CDR1 is SGHNT and CDR2 is YYREEE (reference sequence). V was clipped by 4 bases and J by 4 bases; unmatched bases: 10. The CDR3 totals 15 residues. The CDR3 loop reads CASSPPVGDSYGYTF. The CDR3 nucleotides read TGTGCCAGCAGCCCCCCGGTCGGGGACAGCTATGGCTACACCTTC.

The V call is TRBV19, the J call TRBJ1-2; D is perhaps TRBD1 (6 bases). The V end was cut by 1 base, the J end by 6 bases, with 21 bases between. The CDR3 covers 17 residues. Germline-derived CDR1 and CDR2 are LNHDA and SQIVND (reference sequence). CDR3 loop: CASSIGLRGQTGNGYTF. The CDR3 bases are TGTGCCAGTAGTATAGGATTAAGGGGCCAGACAGGAAATGGCTACACCTTC. Full variable domain (outside the CDR3, taken from reference TRBV19 and TRBJ1-2): DGGITQSPKYLFRKEGQNVTLSCEQNLNHDAMYWYRQDPGQGLRLIYYSQIVNDFQKGDIAEGYSVSREKKESFPLTVTSAQKNPTAFYLCASSIGLRGQTGNGYTFGSGTRLTVV.

V is TRBV7-3 and J is TRBJ2-6; no reliable D call. Germline-derived CDR1 and CDR2 are SGHTA and FQGTGA. The CDR3 covers 15 residues. V gave up 7 bases and J gave up 2 bases, with 12 bases separating them. This CDR3 reads CASTREVAGANVLTF. The CDR3 coding sequence is TGTGCCAGCACCCGCGAAGTAGCTGGGGCCAACGTCCTGACTTTC.

The V gene is TRBV27, the J gene TRBJ1-5, with TRBD1 identical over 7 bases. The germline gives CDR1 MNHEY, CDR2 SMNVEV (reference sequence). The CDR3 sequence is 17 residues long. V dropped 3 bases and J dropped 1; count of bases not matched to a gene: 9. The CDR3 region is CASSFRQGPLSNQPQHF. The CDR3 bases are TGTGCCAGCAGTTTCCGACAGGGCCCCCTCAGCAATCAGCCCCAGCATTTT.

The chain carries TRBV5-6 and TRBJ2-7; D gene unclear. V lost 2 bases and J lost 5, with 5 bases in between. Germline V gene data show CDR1 as SGHDT and CDR2 as YYEEEE. The CDR3 is 11 residues long. The CDR3 here is CASSFSDEQYV. The CDR3 DNA sequence: TGTGCCAGCAGCTTCTCTGACGAGCAGTACGTC.